The text below deals with one T cell receptor (beta chain). The antigen remains unidentified. The read comes to an end 3 residues before the CDR3 does, leaving the germline J gene to fill in the end. The sample belongs to a study of T cells in women clearing cervical HPV infection. On the study more broadly: Control women cleared a single incident HPV16 infection within 12 months. The study's findings and limits: CIN3+ cases had significantly higher TCR richness than controls; evenness did not differ. Cases carried less TRBV6-7 than controls: about 0.1% versus 0.15%. Associations may precede or follow infection; HPV-specific or memory T cells were not isolated.

The protocol was immunoSEQ multiplex PCR, while the TCRdb copy is restricted to in-frame clones and leaves out a portion. This listing includes 44,000 or so clones. The CDR3 contains 12 residues. Germline loops: CDR1 LNHDA, CDR2 SQIVND (reference sequence). The germline V and J ends were trimmed by 6 bases and 6 bases, with 11 bases remaining between them. The sequence was collected from a woman between 18 and 70 years old with a cervical HPV16 infection that either progressed to CIN3+ or cleared (not recorded which). The chain employs TRBV19 and TRBJ1-2; possible D gene TRBD1, 6 bases. The sequenced sample was blood buffy coat. The CDR3 bases that were read are TGTGCCAGTAGACAGGGAAAGGATGGC. Its translation is CASRQGKDG. The entire CDR3 protein reads CASRQGKDGYTF.